This T cell receptor beta chain was found in a study of monozygotic twins with inflammatory bowel disease. TCRdb re-called the 5' RACE reads; every CDR3 protein appears as one record, without DNA. The sample totals around 200,000 distinct CDR3 sequences; its top ten clones hold approximately 1.6%. The CDR3 totals 12 residues. CDR1 is DFQATT, CDR2 SNEGSKA, per germline (reference sequence). The V and J genes are TRBV20-1 and TRBJ2-7; no DNA is available, so the TRBD1 call from TCRdb remains unchecked. The clonotype was recovered from a human donor with ulcerative colitis or Crohn's disease, or a healthy co-twin of an affected twin (not recorded which). The specimen was blood. This CDR3 reads CSATQTGNEQYF.